Following are 23 T cell receptor beta chains from one sample sequenced in a study of Ad26.COV2.S vaccination and SARS-CoV-2 variants. Using immunoSEQ multiplex PCR, the repertoire was profiled, and TCRdb retains in-frame clones only, with some absent. The sample has around 350,000 clones, about 85% seen once. Treatment in this sample: roughly 18 received Ad26.COV2.S at low or high dose, single or two shots; about 5 received placebo; per-sample allocation not given. Samples analyzed were those drawn on day 63 after the first vaccine or placebo injection. The source material was peripheral blood, sampled in a trial of Ad26.COV2.S vaccine versus placebo. These receptor sequences come from a person aged 18-60 years who received the Ad26.COV2.S COVID-19 vaccine or a placebo.

The chain combines TRBV30 with TRBJ1-2, with 7 bases fitting TRBD1. The germline V gene has CDR1 GTSNPN and CDR2 SVGIG (reference sequence). V lost 2 bases to trimming and J lost 5 bases; unmatched junction nucleotides: 5. This CDR3 has 13 residues. In DNA form, the CDR3 reads TGTGCCTGGAGTCCTGTGGGACAGTATGGCTACACCTTC. Its protein is CAWSPVGQYGYTF.

The chain carries TRBV6-5 and TRBJ2-2; D gene uncertain. Germline-derived CDR1 and CDR2 are MNHEY and SVGAGI. This CDR3 region has 15 residues. Trimming took off 6 bases at V and 0 bases at J, with 11 bases between the two ends. The CDR3 region is CASSKTPTNTGELFF. The CDR3 nucleotides read TGTGCCAGCAGCAAGACACCCACGAACACCGGGGAGCTGTTTTTT.

The chain has TRBV30 and TRBJ1-2, with D perhaps TRBD1 (6 bases). Germline V gene data show CDR1 as GTSNPN and CDR2 as SVGIG (reference sequence). The length of the CDR3 is 15 residues. The V gene lost 3 bases and the J gene lost 4 bases, with 18 bases spanning the gap. This chain's CDR3 is CAWSDVRGGTYGYTF. CDR3 coding DNA: TGTGCCTGGAGCGATGTACGGGGGGGCACCTATGGCTACACCTTC. Full variable domain (missing parts from reference TRBV30 and TRBJ1-2): SQTIHQWPATLVQPVGSPLSLECTVEGTSNPNLYWYRQAAGRGLQLLFYSVGIGQISSEVPQNLSASRPQDRQFILSSKKLLLSDSGFYLCAWSDVRGGTYGYTFGSGTRLTVV.

The chain combines TRBV23-1 with TRBJ2-7, with TRBD2 as a possible D gene (5 bases). TRBV23-1 is labeled an ORF, and its function is uncertain. Trimming took off 4 bases at V and 2 bases at J, with 12 bases between the two ends. This CDR3 is 14 amino acids long. The CDR3: CASSRWSGTYEQYF. The DNA for the CDR3 is TGCGCCAGCAGTCGGTGGAGCGGAACCTACGAGCAGTACTTC.

Only one count was recorded for this clone. This rearrangement joins TRBV4-3 to TRBJ1-1; 9 bases line up with TRBD1. This CDR3 is 14 amino acids long. CDR1 and CDR2 from the germline V gene are LGHNA and YSLEER. V shed 1 base, J shed 3 bases, and the junction held 0 bases outside the gene matches. CDR3 in amino acids: CASSQGQGDTEAFF. The CDR3 nucleotides read TGCGCCAGCAGCCAAGGACAGGGGGACACTGAAGCTTTCTTT.

V and J are TRBV7-2 and TRBJ2-1, with 9 bases identical to TRBD2. The CDR3 runs 15 residues. V dropped 4 bases and J dropped 3; count of bases not matched to a gene: 4. Germline lookup yields CDR1 SGHTA and CDR2 FQGNSA. The CDR3 DNA sequence: TGTGCCAGCAGCTCGGGACTAGCCCGCTACAATGAGCAGTTCTTC. Translated: CASSSGLARYNEQFF.

The chain employs TRBV3-1 (or the pseudogene TRBV3-2) and TRBJ1-5, with 7 bases lining up with TRBD1. V was clipped by 6 bases and J by 0 bases; unmatched bases: 11. CDR3 size: 17 residues. Germline V gene lookup returns CDR1 LGHDT and CDR2 YNNKEL (reference sequence). Here the CDR3 DNA reads TGTGCCAGCAGTCCCAGGGGGGATAATTATAGCAATCAGCCCCAGCATTTT. Protein sequence: CASSPRGDNYSNQPQHF.

V gene TRBV6-5 combines with J gene TRBJ2-1; D is uncertain. V was cut by 8 bases and J by 9 bases, with 23 bases left in between. This CDR3 comprises 15 residues. Germline CDR1 and CDR2: MNHEY and SVGAGI. This chain's CDR3 is CASEGERAWVGEQFF. The CDR3 DNA follows: TGTGCCAGCGAAGGAGAACGGGCCTGGGTGGGTGAGCAGTTCTTC.

This rearrangement joins TRBV5-1 to TRBJ1-2; D perhaps matches TRBD1 (5 bases). CDR3 length: 12 residues. Trimming took off 10 bases at V and 6 bases at J, with 16 bases between the two ends. Per the germline V gene, CDR1 is SGHRS and CDR2 is YFSETQ. In DNA form, the CDR3 reads TGCGCCTCCGGGGACTGGACGGATGGCTACACCTTC. This sequence encodes CASGDWTDGYTF.

CDR3 sequence: CASSDGFEQYF. CDR3 nucleotides: TGTGCCAGTAGTGACGGGTTCGAGCAGTACTTC. The V gene is TRBV19, the J gene TRBJ2-7; D is undetermined. Germline values: CDR1 LNHDA, CDR2 SQIVND (reference sequence). CDR3 length equals 11 residues. V was clipped by 5 bases and J by 6 bases, with 8 bases between them.

The CDR3 here is CASSQEPGPNTGELFF. CDR3 coding DNA: TGCGCCAGCAGCCAAGAACCCGGCCCGAACACCGGGGAGCTGTTTTTT. J is TRBJ2-2 and V is TRBV4-1; D remains ambiguous. CDR1 is MGHRA, CDR2 YSYEKL, per germline. Deletions cut 0 bases from V and 0 bases from J, with 8 bases between. The length of the CDR3 is 16 residues.

V and J are TRBV9 and TRBJ2-7, with no clear D. This CDR3 is 13 amino acids long. Germline CDR1 and CDR2: SGDLS and YYNGEE. The ends were cut back, 0 bases at V and 3 bases at J, with 7 bases in the middle. DNA for the CDR3: TGTGCCAGCAGCGTAGGTATCCGCTACGAGCAGTACTTC. It is translated as CASSVGIRYEQYF.

The chain carries TRBV3-1 (or the pseudogene TRBV3-2) and TRBJ2-3; possibly TRBD1 for D (6 bases). Deletions cut 1 base from V and 8 bases from J, with 16 bases between. The CDR3 length is 15 residues. Germline V gene sequence: CDR1 LGHDT, CDR2 YNNKEL (reference sequence). In DNA form, the CDR3 reads TGTGCCAGCAGCCAAGGATCGGTCAGAGGGGGTACGCAGTATTTT. Translating gives CASSQGSVRGGTQYF.

This rearrangement joins TRBV10-3 to TRBJ2-7; the D gene is possibly TRBD1 (6 bases). CDR1 is ENHRY and CDR2 is SYGVKD in the germline V gene. The CDR3 runs 11 residues. V dropped 10 bases and J dropped 3 bases, with 10 bases sitting between them. The CDR3 sequence is CATSGVYEQYF. The CDR3 DNA sequence: TGTGCCACCTCAGGGGTCTACGAGCAGTACTTC.

CDR3 sequence: CASSGTEVRGYTF. CDR3 nucleotides: TGTGCCAGCAGTGGGACAGAAGTGCGGGGCTACACCTTC. This sequence joins TRBV2 and TRBJ1-2; tentatively, D is TRBD1 (6 bases). The CDR3 consists of 13 residues. The V and J ends lost 4 bases and 8 bases respectively, with 14 bases between them. Germline V gene data show CDR1 as SNHLY and CDR2 as FYNNEI.

This clone was recorded only once. The CDR3 DNA is TGCAGTGCTAGACCTCCGGAGACCCAGTACTTC. Amino acid sequence: CSARPPETQYF. V gene TRBV20-1 combines with J gene TRBJ2-5; no definite D call. Trimming took 2 bases from V and 5 from J, leaving 6 bases between them. Germline lookup yields CDR1 DFQATT and CDR2 SNEGSKA (reference sequence). The CDR3 is 11 residues long.

The chain couples TRBV4-3 to TRBJ1-1; D not certain. Germline assignment: CDR1 LGHNA and CDR2 YSLEER. The CDR3 spans 14 residues. The V end lost 1 base, the J end lost 1 base, and 7 bases lay between the germline ends. CDR3 coding DNA: TGCGCCAGCAGCCAAGGCACGGCGAACACTGAAGCTTTCTTT. Translating gives CASSQGTANTEAFF.

The chain joins TRBV5-1 to TRBJ2-5; D is unresolved. Germline loops: CDR1 SGHRS, CDR2 YFSETQ. The CDR3 is 12 amino acids. V dropped 1 base and J dropped 2 bases, with 3 bases sitting between them. The CDR3 is CASSLNQETQYF. CDR3 DNA sequence: TGCGCCAGCAGCTTGAATCAAGAGACCCAGTACTTC.

This chain uses TRBV25-1 with TRBJ1-4, with D uncertain. Trimming pared 3 bases from V and 3 bases from J, leaving 11 bases between. CDR1 and CDR2 (germline): MGHDK, SYGVNS. The CDR3 loop spans 15 amino acids. CDR3 amino acids: CASSEWTGPNEKLFF. CDR3 in DNA: TGTGCCAGCAGTGAGTGGACCGGACCTAATGAAAAACTGTTTTTT.

The rearrangement links TRBV4-3 to TRBJ1-6; possible D gene TRBD1, 5 bases. Germline loops: CDR1 LGHNA, CDR2 YSLEER. The CDR3 contains 17 residues. V was trimmed by 0 bases and J by 10 bases, leaving 19 bases between them. CDR3 sequence reads: CASSQDRDSGIYSPLHF. Here the CDR3 DNA reads TGCGCCAGCAGCCAAGATCGTGATTCAGGGATATACTCACCCCTCCACTTT.

This rearrangement joins TRBV10-3 to TRBJ2-2, with 7 bases identical to TRBD1. This CDR3 is 14 amino acids long. With V trimmed by 10 bases and J by 6 bases, 11 bases remained unmatched. Germline V gene lookup returns CDR1 ENHRY and CDR2 SYGVKD. CDR3 amino acids: CATHAGTESGELFF. CDR3 DNA sequence: TGTGCCACGCATGCCGGGACAGAGTCCGGGGAGCTGTTTTTT.

V gene TRBV9 combines with J gene TRBJ2-5; unclear D gene. The CDR3 covers 11 residues. Trimming removed 0 bases from V and 5 bases from J, with 2 bases in between. Germline CDR1 SGDLS, CDR2 YYNGEE. In DNA form, the CDR3 reads TGTGCCAGCAGCGTAGATGAGACCCAGTACTTC. This sequence encodes CASSVDETQYF.

The rearrangement joins TRBV28 to TRBJ2-3; D is unresolved. The CDR3 has 14 residues. Germline V lookup: CDR1 MDHEN, CDR2 SYDVKM. The V and J ends lost 7 bases and 2 bases respectively, with 13 bases between them. CDR3 sequence (DNA): TGTGCCAGCAACAAGCGAGAGAACACAGATACGCAGTATTTT. Translated: CASNKRENTDTQYF.